This T cell receptor beta chain was obtained from a study of T cell responses to AZD1222 COVID-19 vaccine. A remark on this clone: Its antigen is unknown.

J was trimmed by 5 bases and V by 2 bases; bases with no gene match: 3. CDR1 is SGHRS, CDR2 YFSETQ, per germline. CDR3 length equals 14 residues. Repertoires were generated with immunoSEQ multiplex PCR, while TCRdb's copy carries only in-frame clones and drops some. The sample lists roughly 110,000 clones, about 80% occurring once. Study conclusions and caveats: There were vaccine-associated CD4 TCRs across spike, dominant at 160-218 and 743-854.

The specimen comprised peripheral blood, sampled on day 0 of AZD1222 vaccination. This clonotype originated in an adult in good health. V is TRBV5-1 and J is TRBJ2-1; TRBD2 aligns across 8 bases. The CDR3 sequence is CASSLLAENNEQFF. The CDR3 DNA reads as TGCGCCAGCAGCTTACTAGCGGAGAACAATGAGCAGTTCTTC.